The clone carrying this T cell receptor (beta chain) appeared a few times. This sample was included in a study of blood T cell repertoires in COVID-19. Study-wide context: Sites in the United States, Italy and Spain provided acute and convalescent COVID-19 samples. PBMCs, B-cell-depleted T cells, or T cells were the source of the cDNA or gDNA that made up the material.

CDR1 and CDR2 (germline): SGHRS, YFSETQ. CDR3 length: 16 residues. J was trimmed by 1 base and V by 3 bases; bases with no gene match: 3. As processed by the authors: Reference gene primer amplification yielded estimated nucleated cell counts. Some clones are missing from TCRdb's copy, which holds only in-frame ones; the method was immunoSEQ multiplex PCR. From that table come the V and J calls and clone size; the DNA was used to work out D and trimming. Here the sample spans 45,000 to 55,000 clones, about 83% being singletons. What was sequenced was peripheral blood. The rearrangement uses TRBV5-1 and TRBJ2-1; 11 bases fit TRBD2. The sequence came from a woman aged 80 or over with acute or convalescent COVID-19. The CDR3 protein is CASSSLAGGSYNEQFF. CDR3 DNA: TGCGCCAGCAGCTCGTTAGCGGGAGGGTCCTACAATGAGCAGTTCTTC.